Included here is one TCR beta chain sequence, with context. The antigen is undetermined. CDR3 length equals 13 residues. In germline, CDR1 is SGHRS, CDR2 YFSETQ. Losses at the gene ends were 4 bases for V and 6 bases for J; bases not matched to a gene: 6. The data stem from a study of siplizumab effects on memory and regulatory T cells. General study points: Assignment to unstimulated subsets succeeded for only a minor fraction of the alloreactive clones.

Produced via immunoSEQ multiplex PCR; TCRdb's table is partial and in-frame only. The repertoire includes some 100,000 clones, about 91% of them detected once, and about 0.75% sits in the top ten. V usage is TRBV5-1 and J usage is TRBJ2-7; 8 nucleotides line up with TRBD1. The sequence came from a human donor in good health. What was sequenced was Tregs sorted from blood. For the CDR3, the DNA is TGCGCCAGCAGCATCGGACAGGGTCCCGAGCAGTACTTC. Amino acids: CASSIGQGPEQYF.